What follows are 5 T cell receptor beta chains derived from one specimen sequenced in a study of radiation and T cells in renal cell carcinoma. Time point indicated: blood 4 weeks post-SBRT, at nephrectomy. The treatment is: 15 Gy SBRT to primary tumor, nephrectomy 4 weeks later. Clones were read by immunoSEQ multiplex PCR, and TCRdb kept only the in-frame ones, dropping some. The sample has around 140,000 clones, around 88% seen once. Sequencing was performed on blood, taken from a patient whose treatment included radiotherapy and nephrectomy. These receptors all stem from a woman aged 50 to 65 with renal cell carcinoma.

This chain links TRBV15 with TRBJ1-4, with a possible D match to TRBD1 (5 bases). Germline CDR1 reads LNHNV; CDR2 reads YYDKDF (reference sequence). The CDR3 is made up of 13 amino acids. Trimming shortened V by 10 bases and J by 8 bases, and 17 bases separated the two germline ends. The CDR3 DNA reads as TGTGCCATCCGGCGGGGGGTTGGGGAAAAACTGTTTTTT. This translates into CAIRRGVGEKLFF.

The chain combines TRBV5-6 with TRBJ2-3; no clear D gene. Trimming pared 4 bases from V and 5 bases from J, leaving 11 bases between. Germline V gene data show CDR1 as SGHDT and CDR2 as YYEEEE. The CDR3 length is 13 residues. The CDR3 region has the DNA TGTGCCAGCAGCCCGCGTAATAGAGATACGCAGTATTTT. Translation gives CASSPRNRDTQYF.

The chain recombines TRBV7-2 with TRBJ1-5; D perhaps matches TRBD1 (5 bases). Germline V gene data show CDR1 as SGHTA and CDR2 as FQGNSA. This CDR3 has 15 residues. Deletions cut 5 bases from V and 0 bases from J, with 11 bases between. The CDR3: CASSPQAYSNQPQHF. CDR3 nucleotide sequence: TGTGCCAGCAGCCCACAGGCTTATAGCAATCAGCCCCAGCATTTT. Combining the CDR3 with reference TRBV7-2 and TRBJ1-5 gives the whole variable domain GAGVSQSPSNKVTEKGKDVELRCDPISGHTALYWYRQSLGQGLEFLIYFQGNSAPDKSGLPSDRFSAERTGGSVSTLTIQRTQQEDSAVYLCASSPQAYSNQPQHFGDGTRLSIL.

This clone was seen just once. The V call is TRBV7-8, the J call TRBJ2-5; D might be TRBD1 or TRBD2, each matching 5 bases. This CDR3 contains 14 residues. V lost 5 bases and J lost 1, with 11 bases in between. Per germline, CDR1 SGHVS and CDR2 FQNEAQ. The CDR3 DNA reads TGTGCCAGCAGCCCCCGGGACCCCCAAGAGACCCAGTACTTC. It specifies CASSPRDPQETQYF.

J is TRBJ2-7 and V is TRBV28; no definite D call. The CDR3 extends over 15 amino acids. Trimming stripped 6 bases from V and 0 bases from J, with 15 bases between. Per germline, CDR1 MDHEN and CDR2 SYDVKM. The CDR3 DNA follows: TGTGCCAGCAGCCAAACCCGGCCCGGCTCCTACGAGCAGTACTTC. It translates to CASSQTRPGSYEQYF.